The sequence of this TCR beta chain was determined in a study of OX40 agonist ivuxolimab in advanced cancers. Study-level information: Partial responses were recorded for three patients, including one with hepatocellular carcinoma and two with cutaneous melanoma.

Study-level findings and limits: Normalized T-cell clonal expansion was also low in a subset of nonresponders. Partial responders at 0.1-3.0 mg/kg showed near-lowest clonal expansion.

The repertoire was sequenced with immunoSEQ multiplex PCR; TCRdb's copy has only in-frame clones and lacks some. The data contain around 94,000 clones, approximately 89% of them singletons. V was trimmed by 1 base and J by 2 bases, leaving 17 bases between them. This CDR3 comprises 17 residues. Germline V lookup: CDR1 SGHTA, CDR2 FQGNSA. Points on this clone: The antigen is undetermined.

The material was CD4+ or CD8+ T cells sorted from blood, obtained in a trial of the OX40 agonist ivuxolimab. The V and J genes are TRBV7-2 and TRBJ1-2; TRBD1 is a possible D gene (5 bases). The source is an adult with an advanced solid tumor such as melanoma, head and neck, liver or kidney cancer. Written as DNA, the CDR3 is TGTGCCAGCAGCTTAGGTGGGACCGTAACTGGAAACTATGGCTACACCTTC. It encodes CASSLGGTVTGNYGYTF.